The clone carrying this T cell receptor beta chain was seen at least ten times. Antigen specificity is unknown. TCR beta CDR3 sequences were amplified from RNA transcripts. Using the HTBI primer set, a first-round RT-PCR was run on the TCR CDR3. TCRdb processed the multiplex PCR reads anew with MiXCR; each CDR3 protein has one entry. The table has hundreds of thousands of distinct CDR3 sequences, 15% to 18% seen once. The hyperthyroidism patients had all been newly diagnosed, and their disease duration was under 2 months. Their ages ranged from 18 to 65 years. Diagnosing involved the use of clinical symptoms, serum thyroxine and TRAb, thyroid ultrasound and orbital computed tomography. This entry is derived from a study of T cells in Graves' hyperthyroidism and ophthalmopathy. Broader study findings: Model output signaled ophthalmopathy a median roughly 6 months ahead of onset.

Trimming removed 5 bases at V and 7 bases at J, with 18 bases between. The germline gives CDR1 MNHNS, CDR2 SASEGT. The CDR3 sequence is 14 residues long. The TCR originated in a woman aged 18-29 years with Graves' hyperthyroidism. What was sequenced was blood. V and J are TRBV6-1 and TRBJ2-7, with a tentative D call TRBD1 (6 bases). CDR3 amino acids: CASSPGVAGLEQYF. CDR3 sequence (DNA): TGTGCCAGCAGTCCAGGGGTTGCGGGTTTGGAGCAGTACTTC.